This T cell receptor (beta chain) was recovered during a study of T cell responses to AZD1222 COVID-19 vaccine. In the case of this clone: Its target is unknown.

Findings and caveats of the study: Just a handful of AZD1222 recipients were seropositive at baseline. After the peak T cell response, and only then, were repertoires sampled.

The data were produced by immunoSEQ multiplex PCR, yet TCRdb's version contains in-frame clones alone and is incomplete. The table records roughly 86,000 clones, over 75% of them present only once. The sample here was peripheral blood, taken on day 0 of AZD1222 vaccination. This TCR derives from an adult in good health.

The chain's CDR3 is CASSLEVADTQYF. As DNA, the CDR3 is TGTGCCAGCAGCTTAGAAGTAGCGGATACGCAGTATTTT. The V and J genes are TRBV7-9 and TRBJ2-3; D may be TRBD2 (5 bases). V was shortened by 1 base and J by 6 bases, with 8 bases between the two germline ends. The germline V gene has CDR1 SEHNR and CDR2 FQNEAQ (reference sequence). This CDR3 has 13 amino acids.